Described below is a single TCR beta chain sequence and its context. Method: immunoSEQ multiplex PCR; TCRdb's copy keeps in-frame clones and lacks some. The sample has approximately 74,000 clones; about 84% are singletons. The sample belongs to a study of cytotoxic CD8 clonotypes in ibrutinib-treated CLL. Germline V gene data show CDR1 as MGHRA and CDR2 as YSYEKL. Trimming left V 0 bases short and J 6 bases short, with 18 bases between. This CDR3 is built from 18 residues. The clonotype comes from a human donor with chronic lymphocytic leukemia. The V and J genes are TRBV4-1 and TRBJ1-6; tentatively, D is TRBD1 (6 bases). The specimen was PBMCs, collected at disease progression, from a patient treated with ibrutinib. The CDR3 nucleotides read TGCGCCAGCAGCCAAGATTGGGGGGGGCCCTCGGGTAATTCACCCCTCCACTTT. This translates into CASSQDWGGPSGNSPLHF.